A selection of T cell receptor beta chains follows, all from one sample in a study of Tregs in tolerant kidney transplant recipients. The method was immunoSEQ multiplex PCR; TCRdb's version includes in-frame clones alone and lacks a portion of them. Of roughly 250,000 clones detected, around 81% appear once; the ten largest clones hold approximately 0.69%. The specimen sequenced was CD4+ T cells from blood. The receptors originated from a human donor in good health. Both conserved end residues are part of each CDR3. The D gene is left open where the match is weak. Where a row states a size, it is once, few, many or the class of an expanded clone; other rows omit it.

clone_size j_call d_call v_call cdr3_nt cdr3_aa
once TRBJ2-7 TRBD1 TRBV19 TGTGCCAGTCAACAGACAGGGAGCTCCTACGAGCAGTACTTC CASQQTGSSYEQYF
- TRBJ2-7 - TRBV18 TGTGCCAGCTCCCCCATGGGACAGCGGGTGAGCGAGCAGTACTTC CASSPMGQRVSEQYF
- TRBJ1-3 - TRBV18 TGTGCCAGCTCACAGCAGAGAGACACCATATATTTT CASSQQRDTIYF
- TRBJ2-3 - TRBV14 TGTGCCAGCAGCCAAGATTTGCCACCATATACGCAGTATTTT CASSQDLPPYTQYF
- TRBJ2-7 TRBD2 TRBV6-5 TGTGCCAGCAGTTTGGGCGGGAGTTTGAACGAGCAGTACTTC CASSLGGSLNEQYF
once TRBJ2-7 - TRBV18 TGTGCCAGCTCACCAATGAACGAGGACGAGCAGTACTTC CASSPMNEDEQYF
- TRBJ2-7 - TRBV4-1 TGCGCCAGCAGCCAAGATCGGTCCAACCCCCTCTACGAGCAGTACTTC CASSQDRSNPLYEQYF
- TRBJ2-7 - TRBV5-1 TGCGCCAGCTCCAATTCTCAGGGTAGCGAGCAGTACTTC CASSNSQGSEQYF
- TRBJ1-5 TRBD1 TRBV7-3 TGTGCCAGCAGCTTATCAGGCCAGGGGGGTCAGCCCCAGCATTTT CASSLSGQGGQPQHF
- TRBJ1-1 - TRBV19 TGTGCCAGTAGTATCGGTATGTCCCTTCAAATGAACACTGAAGCTTTCTTT CASSIGMSLQMNTEAFF
- TRBJ2-1 TRBD2 TRBV4-1 TGCGCCAGCAGCCAAGAGGGGATCGGGGGGGCAAGCTACAATGAGCAGTTCTTC CASSQEGIGGASYNEQFF
- TRBJ1-2 TRBD1 TRBV6-6 TGTGCCAGCAGTTACCTCCGGACAGGGGGGGAGGGCTACACCTTC CASSYLRTGGEGYTF
- TRBJ2-7 - TRBV6-1 TGTGCCAGCAGACCTCGATTTGGGGACTACGAGCAGTACTTC CASRPRFGDYEQYF
once TRBJ1-1 TRBD1 TRBV5-5 TGTGCCAGCAGCCGACAACCGGGACAGTTCGTATCGGATGAAGCTTTCTTT CASSRQPGQFVSDEAFF
few TRBJ2-6 TRBD2 TRBV10-2 TGCGCCAGCAGTGAATGGGGGACTAGCGGGAATTCAGGGGCCAACGTCCTGACTTTC CASSEWGTSGNSGANVLTF
- TRBJ2-1 TRBD2 TRBV10-3 TGTGCCATCAGTGTGGTTGGCGGGAGACCTCCTTACAATGAGCAGTTCTTC CAISVVGGRPPYNEQFF
- TRBJ2-5 - TRBV2 TGTGCCAGCAGTGTCAGTTCTGGGCAGGAGACCCAGTACTTC CASSVSSGQETQYF
- TRBJ2-5 - TRBV19 TGTGCCAGCCAGGACACCCGGTACCAAGAGACCCAGTACTTC CASQDTRYQETQYF
- TRBJ1-4 - TRBV6-1 TGTGCCAGCAGTGCCGCCCTACGGCCAGGGTCTAATGAAAAACTGTTTTTT CASSAALRPGSNEKLFF
- TRBJ1-1 - TRBV2 TGTGCCAACCCAAAGGGCAGACAGAACACTGAAGCTTTCTTT CANPKGRQNTEAFF
- TRBJ1-6 - TRBV5-1 TGCGCCAGCAGCTTGCGGAGGGATTCACCCCTCCACTTT CASSLRRDSPLHF
- TRBJ2-7 - TRBV13 TGTGCCAGCAGCTTAGAGGGACGGATTTACGAGCAGTACTTC CASSLEGRIYEQYF